This T cell receptor (beta chain) was documented in a study of control samples from healthy donors and cancer patients. This clone was seen a handful of times. The V end was cut by 0 bases, the J end by 0 bases, with 10 bases between. CDR1 and CDR2 (germline): SGDLS, YYNGEE. The CDR3 length is 17 residues. Clones were sequenced by immunoSEQ multiplex PCR, and TCRdb holds only the in-frame ones, with some missing. The table includes about 150,000 clones, roughly 94% detected once. Sequenced material: blood. The chain recombines TRBV9 with TRBJ1-6; D unresolved. This TCR came from a woman aged 40 to 49 in good health. The CDR3 bases are TGTGCCAGCAGCGTAGCTGTAAGCAGCTCCTATAATTCACCCCTCCACTTT. Protein product: CASSVAVSSSYNSPLHF. The entire variable domain, with the rest obtained from reference TRBV9 and TRBJ1-6, is as follows: DSGVTQTPKHLITATGQRVTLRCSPRSGDLSVYWYQQSLDQGLQFLIQYYNGEERAKGNILERFSAQQFPDLHSELNLSSLELGDSALYFCASSVAVSSSYNSPLHFGNGTRLTVT.